This paragraph reports one T cell receptor beta chain. Source study methods: Using reference gene primer amplification, nucleated cell counts were estimated. The data were produced by immunoSEQ multiplex PCR, yet TCRdb's version contains in-frame clones alone and is incomplete. The V and J calls and clone size were taken over from that table, and D and trimming were inferred from the DNA. Of hundreds of thousands of clones listed, over 80% are singletons. The data are from a study of blood T cell repertoires in COVID-19. Study information: Samples representing acute and convalescent COVID-19 were sourced from the United States, Italy and Spain. PBMCs, B-cell-depleted T cells, or T cells provided the cDNA or gDNA that made up the material.

The CDR3 spans 13 residues. The V gene lost 1 base and the J gene lost 5 bases, with 6 bases spanning the gap. The germline V gene encodes CDR1 SGHDN and CDR2 FVKESK. V is TRBV14 and J is TRBJ2-1; D is unresolved. The clonotype comes from a woman aged 45 to 65 with COVID-19, enrolled during active disease. Sequencing used peripheral blood. Written as DNA, the CDR3 is TGTGCCAGCAGCCAAGCTCAGAACAATGAGCAGTTCTTC. Its translation: CASSQAQNNEQFF.